This T cell receptor beta chain was recovered during a study of blood T cells in healthy people across ages. Study summary: T cells yielded about one barcoded beta molecule per two cells through template switching.

Trimming cost V 1 base and J 4 bases; bases outside gene matches: 4. The germline V gene encodes CDR1 MGHRA and CDR2 YSYEKL. The CDR3 contains 15 residues. For the second PCR, which ran for 7 to 11 cycles, a sample-barcoded 5' primer and a J-beta primer mix were used. A single record per CDR3 protein comes from TCRdb applying MiXCR to the 5' RACE reads. The sample holds roughly 1.6 million distinct CDR3 sequences, 30% to 35% seen once. A word on this clonotype: Since the CDR3 does not end with the conserved phenylalanine or tryptophan, this likely comes from a read error.

This chain uses TRBV4-1 with TRBJ2-7; 10 bases are a match to TRBD2. Sequenced input: blood. The TCR was taken from a woman in her 30s in good health. CDR3 sequence reads: CASSQGVGLAYEQYS. In nucleotides, the CDR3 is TGCGCCAGCAGCCAAGGGGTGGGACTAGCGTACGAGCAGTACTCC.